A single sample is the source of the 14 T cell receptor beta chains below, sequenced in a study of blood T cell repertoires in COVID-19. Measured with immunoSEQ multiplex PCR; TCRdb has only the in-frame clones, and not every one. Here the sample spans over 150,000 clones, about 90% being singletons. Sequencing was done on a sample of peripheral blood. Receptor source: a man aged 70 or older with active or convalescent COVID-19.

The chain employs TRBV18 and TRBJ1-2, with TRBD1 as a possible D gene (5 bases). This CDR3 contains 13 residues. Germline loops: CDR1 KGHSH, CDR2 LQKENI. With 2 bases removed from V and 6 bases from J, the gap between germline ends came to 10 bases. The CDR3 nucleotides are TGTGCCAGCTCACCAGCCAGGGTGGATGGCTACACCTTC. Translated, it gives CASSPARVDGYTF.

This rearrangement joins TRBV19 to TRBJ1-4, with D tentatively TRBD1 (5 bases). Germline loops: CDR1 LNHDA, CDR2 SQIVND (reference sequence). V was cut by 5 bases and J by 4 bases, with 14 bases left in between. This CDR3 is built from 15 residues. CDR3 coding DNA: TGTGCCAGTAGTCCTAGGGGCAGGCTTAATGAAAAACTGTTTTTT. Protein sequence: CASSPRGRLNEKLFF.

By share of the sample, this clone is medium-sized. V is TRBV6-5 and J is TRBJ1-2; TRBD1 might be the D (6 bases). The CDR3 is 14 residues long. The V end was cut by 6 bases, the J end by 4 bases, with 15 bases between. Germline lookup yields CDR1 MNHEY and CDR2 SVGAGI. This chain's CDR3 is CASRPGGAGYGYTF. The CDR3, as DNA: TGTGCCAGCAGGCCCGGGGGGGCGGGCTATGGCTACACCTTC.

The genes are TRBV19 and TRBJ2-1; tentatively, D is TRBD2 (6 bases). The germline V and J ends were trimmed by 7 bases and 2 bases, with 12 bases remaining between them. The CDR3 spans 14 residues. The V gene's germline CDR1 is LNHDA and CDR2 SQIVND (reference sequence). CDR3 nucleotide sequence: TGTGCCAGTAAAGACGGGAGTACCTACAATGAGCAGTTCTTC. This translates into CASKDGSTYNEQFF.

V usage is TRBV6-5 and J usage is TRBJ1-5; no definite D call. Germline loops: CDR1 MNHEY, CDR2 SVGAGI. V lost 4 bases and J lost 7, with 8 bases in between. The CDR3 length is 12 residues. CDR3 protein: CASSSRSQPQHF. CDR3 nucleotide sequence: TGTGCCAGCAGTTCTAGGTCCCAGCCCCAGCATTTT.

The DNA of the CDR3 is TGCGCCAGCAGCTTGGCGGCGGGTCCCTACAATGAGCAGTTCTTC. This gives the protein CASSLAAGPYNEQFF. The chain carries TRBV5-1 and TRBJ2-1; a possible D gene is TRBD2 (5 bases). V gave up 0 bases and J gave up 2 bases, with 9 bases separating them. The CDR3 sequence is 15 residues long. From germline, CDR1 is SGHRS and CDR2 YFSETQ.

The rearrangement links TRBV7-2 to TRBJ1-1, with D uncertain. V lost 11 bases to trimming and J lost 1 base, with 8 bases between them. From germline, CDR1 is SGHTA and CDR2 FQGNSA. This CDR3 has 11 amino acids. CDR3 loop: CAGRRNTEAFF. The CDR3 DNA follows: TGTGCCGGGAGACGGAACACTGAAGCTTTCTTT.

The chain couples TRBV28 to TRBJ2-7; 9 nucleotides align to TRBD1. CDR1 is MDHEN and CDR2 is SYDVKM in the germline V gene. The length of the CDR3 is 17 residues. The junction had 17 bases not matched to a gene; V was cut back by 2 bases and J by 9 bases. The CDR3 region has the DNA TGTGCCAGCAGTTTAGGACAGGGGACGGGCTCCTACTTTGGGCAGTACTTC. This gives the protein CASSLGQGTGSYFGQYF.

The gene calls are TRBV29-1 and TRBJ1-1, with a possible D match to TRBD1 (6 bases). CDR3 size: 13 residues. Germline CDR1 and CDR2: SQVTM and ANQGSEA. The ends were cut back, 8 bases at V and 3 bases at J, with 16 bases in the middle. In DNA, the CDR3 is TGCAGCCTCACGGCACAGGGTGACACTGAAGCTTTCTTT. This translates into CSLTAQGDTEAFF.

V is TRBV20-1 and J is TRBJ1-5; the D is unclear. Germline lookup yields CDR1 DFQATT and CDR2 SNEGSKA (reference sequence). V was clipped by 3 bases and J by 5 bases, with 8 bases between them. The CDR3 loop spans 12 amino acids. The CDR3 reads CSASVADQPQHF. The CDR3 bases are TGCAGTGCTAGTGTGGCGGATCAGCCCCAGCATTTT.

The chain carries TRBV19 and TRBJ1-3; D unresolved. Germline-derived CDR1 and CDR2 are LNHDA and SQIVND (reference sequence). The length of the CDR3 is 16 residues. With 3 bases removed from V and 6 bases from J, the gap between germline ends came to 18 bases. The CDR3 DNA is TGTGCCAGTAGTATTTTTTTAGGAGGAAATCTAAACACCATATATTTT. Protein sequence: CASSIFLGGNLNTIYF.

The chain is built from TRBV18 and TRBJ2-2, with D possibly TRBD2 on 5 matching bases. The germline V and J ends were trimmed by 6 bases and 6 bases, with 17 bases remaining between them. Looked up from germline, CDR1 is KGHSH and CDR2 is LQKENI. This CDR3 has 15 residues. The CDR3 nucleotides read TGTGCCAGCTCCTACGACGTAGCCGGGGCCGGGGAGCTGTTTTTT. Its protein product is CASSYDVAGAGELFF.

The V call is TRBV30, the J call TRBJ2-2, with TRBD2 matching over 8 bases. Unmatched junction bases numbered 8, after V lost 3 bases and J lost 5 bases. Germline loops: CDR1 GTSNPN, CDR2 SVGIG (reference sequence). The CDR3 loop spans 15 amino acids. This chain's CDR3 is CAWSRPGGRTGELFF. Written as DNA, the CDR3 is TGTGCCTGGAGCAGGCCGGGGGGGCGGACCGGGGAGCTGTTTTTT.

This chain uses TRBV10-2 with TRBJ1-5, with D possibly being TRBD1 (5 bases). Germline assignment: CDR1 WSHSY and CDR2 SAAADI. V was cut by 0 bases and J by 9 bases, with 9 bases left in between. The CDR3 extends over 13 amino acids. The CDR3 DNA follows: TGCGCCAGCAGTGAGTCTCAGGGCGGGCCCCAGCATTTT. It codes for CASSESQGGPQHF.